One sample yielded the 27 T cell receptor beta chains listed below, sequenced in a study of patients and donors after allogeneic stem cell transplantation. TCRdb called the RT-PCR reads again in MiXCR, with one record for every CDR3 protein. Of hundreds of thousands of distinct CDR3 sequences listed, under 20% are singletons. Source material: blood, either unsorted or a sorted T cell fraction (not recorded which). All receptors derive from a human donor who was either an allogeneic HSCT recipient or a stem cell or donor lymphocyte infusion donor (not recorded which). It is not recorded whose cells these are; they may come from a transplant donor.

This clonotype was picked up a small number of times. The chain's CDR3 is CSVRPGAYEQYF. The CDR3 nucleotides read TGCAGCGTTAGGCCAGGGGCTTACGAGCAGTACTTC. The J gene is TRBJ2-7, the V gene TRBV29-1, with D tentatively TRBD1 (6 bases). The germline CDR1 and CDR2 sequences are SQVTM and ANQGSEA. Trimming took 5 bases from V and 4 from J, leaving 12 bases between them. This CDR3 spans 12 amino acids.

This clonotype was counted between two and nine times. The gene calls are TRBV24-1 and TRBJ2-1; 8 bases are a match to TRBD1. The V gene's germline CDR1 is KGHDR and CDR2 SFDVKD. CDR3 size: 14 residues. V shed 6 bases and J 6 bases; nucleotides not matched to a gene: 6. CDR3 sequence (DNA): TGTGCCACCAGTTCGACAGGGGCTCTCAATGAGCAGTTCTTC. Protein: CATSSTGALNEQFF.

This clonotype was recorded once. The chain has TRBV9 and TRBJ2-2, with a possible D match to TRBD1 (6 bases). The CDR3 covers 17 residues. In germline, CDR1 is SGDLS, CDR2 YYNGEE. Between the trimmed V and J ends, which lost 4 bases and 3 bases, there was a span of 19 bases. This CDR3 is CASSFPHADSYTGELFF. CDR3 bases: TGTGCCAGCAGCTTCCCCCACGCGGACAGCTACACCGGGGAGCTGTTTTTT.

In its sample, this clonotype was seen many times. The chain employs TRBV20-1 and TRBJ1-2; D remains unclear. This CDR3 has 14 residues. With 0 bases removed from V and 0 bases from J, the gap between germline ends came to 8 bases. The germline gives CDR1 DFQATT, CDR2 SNEGSKA (reference sequence). CDR3 coding DNA: TGCAGTGCTAGAGAAGGGTCCTCTAACTATGGCTACACCTTC. As protein: CSAREGSSNYGYTF.

This clonotype has only a few counts. The V call is TRBV4-1, the J call TRBJ2-2, with no clear D. The ends were cut back, 2 bases at V and 7 bases at J, with 8 bases in the middle. This CDR3 has 13 amino acids. The germline CDR1 and CDR2 sequences are MGHRA and YSYEKL. CDR3 residues: CASSQSLLGELFF. CDR3 in DNA: TGCGCCAGCAGCCAATCCCTCCTCGGGGAGCTGTTTTTT.

This clonotype was counted ten times or more. V is TRBV5-1 and J is TRBJ2-7, with 7 bases that match TRBD2. Germline CDR1 SGHRS, CDR2 YFSETQ. The CDR3 contains 14 residues. Germline trimming cut 2 bases from V and 2 bases from J; bases unmatched to any gene: 4. The CDR3 region has the DNA TGCGCCAGCAGCTTCGGAAGCGGGACCTACGAGCAGTACTTC. It encodes CASSFGSGTYEQYF.

The chain uses TRBV4-1 and TRBJ1-1, with 9 bases fitting TRBD1. V gave up 4 bases and J gave up 0 bases; unmatched junction bases: 9. Germline V gives CDR1 MGHRA, CDR2 YSYEKL. The CDR3 runs to 17 residues. CDR3 amino acids: CASSRVPGQGLNTEAFF. DNA of the CDR3: TGCGCCAGCAGCCGCGTCCCGGGACAGGGTTTGAACACTGAAGCTTTCTTT.

With regard to this clonotype: A much larger clone lies a single base off, so this may be a read error. The genes are TRBV12-3 or TRBV12-4 and TRBJ2-2; no definite D call. The ends were cut back, 3 bases at V and 4 bases at J, with 3 bases in the middle. The CDR3 is made up of 12 amino acids. In DNA form, the CDR3 reads TGTGCCAGCAGTTTCGTCACCGGGGAGCTGTTTTTT. It translates to CASSFVTGELFF.

V and J are TRBV24-1 and TRBJ2-2, with 11 bases identical to TRBD2. The J segment lost 4 bases and the V segment lost 4 bases, leaving 10 bases of the junction unmatched. From germline, CDR1 is KGHDR and CDR2 SFDVKD. This CDR3 has 18 residues. The CDR3 reads CATSESTGTSGRTGELFF. CDR3 in DNA: TGTGCCACCAGTGAGTCTACCGGGACTAGCGGACGCACCGGGGAGCTGTTTTTT.

The chain recombines TRBV20-1 with TRBJ2-7; 8 bases are a match to TRBD1. There are 13 residues in the CDR3. Germline values: CDR1 DFQATT, CDR2 SNEGSKA (reference sequence). Unmatched junction bases numbered 5, after V lost 4 bases and J lost 3 bases. In DNA, the CDR3 is TGCAGTGCTACTGGGGACAGGAGCTACGAGCAGTACTTC. Amino acids: CSATGDRSYEQYF.

In this sample, this clonotype turned up a few times. V usage is TRBV9 and J usage is TRBJ2-4; the match to TRBD1 covers 7 bases. There are 15 residues in the CDR3. CDR1 is SGDLS, CDR2 YYNGEE, per germline. J was trimmed by 8 bases and V by 0 bases; bases with no gene match: 8. CDR3 region: CASSVVGTATDIQYF. The CDR3 coding sequence is TGTGCCAGCAGCGTAGTTGGGACAGCGACGGACATTCAGTACTTC.

The genes are TRBV6-1 and TRBJ1-1; no firm D call. V lost 7 bases and J 1 base, leaving 16 bases between the germline ends. CDR1 MNHNS and CDR2 SASEGT come from the germline V gene. The CDR3 runs 15 residues. The CDR3 DNA reads TGTGCCAGCAAGGACCCTGTGGGAAGGAACACTGAAGCTTTCTTT. As protein: CASKDPVGRNTEAFF.

This clonotype was counted only a few times. The rearrangement uses TRBV10-3 and TRBJ1-4; D ambiguous. Between the trimmed V and J ends, which lost 6 bases and 5 bases, there was a span of 13 bases. Germline assignment: CDR1 ENHRY and CDR2 SYGVKD. This CDR3 is built from 14 residues. As DNA, the CDR3 is TGTGCCATCAGGAGGACGGAGGAGAATGAAAAACTGTTTTTT. This translates into CAIRRTEENEKLFF.

V gene TRBV20-1 combines with J gene TRBJ2-5; the match to TRBD2 covers 7 bases. Germline lookup yields CDR1 DFQATT and CDR2 SNEGSKA (reference sequence). The CDR3 is 13 residues long. With V trimmed by 8 bases and J by 5 bases, 11 bases remained unmatched. For the CDR3, the DNA is TGCAGTTTCCCGGGGAGGGTCGGGGAGACCCAGTACTTC. This translates into CSFPGRVGETQYF.

This clonotype was counted a few times. The rearrangement joins TRBV6-5 to TRBJ2-7; TRBD1 agrees at 11 bases. CDR3 size: 16 residues. From germline, CDR1 is MNHEY and CDR2 SVGAGI. The trim removed 2 bases at V and 5 bases at J, leaving 8 bases unmatched. Here the CDR3 DNA reads TGTGCCAGCAGTTACCTTCGGGACAGGGGGATCAACGAGCAGTACTTC. Its protein product is CASSYLRDRGINEQYF.

This clonotype was found a few times. The chain employs TRBV5-8 and TRBJ2-3, with unresolved D. Trimming took off 6 bases at V and 2 bases at J, with 13 bases between the two ends. The CDR3 extends over 14 amino acids. CDR1 is SGHTS, CDR2 YDEGEE, per germline. CDR3 sequence reads: CASKPPAFTDTQYF. CDR3 in DNA: TGTGCCAGCAAACCCCCGGCGTTCACAGATACGCAGTATTTT.

This clonotype has ten or more counts. The chain carries TRBV18 and TRBJ2-7; 7 nucleotides match TRBD1. V lost 2 bases to trimming and J lost 0 bases; unmatched junction nucleotides: 4. The CDR3 has 15 residues. Per germline, CDR1 KGHSH and CDR2 LQKENI. The DNA of the CDR3 is TGTGCCAGCTCACCAGCCAGGGGGAGCTCCTACGAGCAGTACTTC. It encodes CASSPARGSSYEQYF.

Of note for this clonotype: An end of the junction differs from the germline gene, which may be a read error. This CDR3 is CASSKHAGELFF. The CDR3 DNA reads as TGTGCTAGCAGTAAACATGCCGGGGAGCTGTTTTTT. The V and J genes are TRBV7-7 and TRBJ2-2; D is undetermined. The CDR3 sequence is 12 residues long. Germline CDR1 is SSHAT and CDR2 is FNYEAQ (reference sequence).

This clonotype was seen more than once but under ten times. The chain is built from TRBV19 and TRBJ2-1, with a possible D match to TRBD1 (6 bases). The V and J ends lost 5 bases and 6 bases respectively, with 14 bases between them. CDR1 and CDR2 from the germline V gene are LNHDA and SQIVND (reference sequence). The CDR3 consists of 14 residues. CDR3 bases: TGTGCCAGTAGTCCATTTGGGGGCAGCAATGAGCAGTTCTTC. This translates into CASSPFGGSNEQFF.

This clonotype appeared many times. The gene calls are TRBV7-8 and TRBJ1-2; the D is unclear. Germline lookup yields CDR1 SGHVS and CDR2 FQNEAQ. The CDR3 is made up of 14 amino acids. V lost 6 bases and J lost 2, with 13 bases in between. The CDR3: CASRVREGNYGYTF. The CDR3 region has the DNA TGTGCCAGCAGAGTTCGGGAGGGAAACTATGGCTACACCTTC.

This clonotype was detected only a few times. The chain uses TRBV6-2 or TRBV6-3 and TRBJ2-7, with D tentatively TRBD1 or TRBD2 (6 bases each). From germline, CDR1 is MNHEY and CDR2 SVGEGT. This CDR3 has 16 residues. The V end lost 5 bases, the J end lost 3 bases, and 20 bases lay between the germline ends. CDR3 amino acids: CASSLLGRRGHYEQYF. CDR3 DNA sequence: TGTGCCAGCAGTCTACTCGGCAGGCGGGGACACTACGAGCAGTACTTC.

This clonotype was seen more than once but under ten times. The V call is TRBV5-6, the J call TRBJ2-4; a possible D gene is TRBD2 (6 bases). CDR1 and CDR2 from the germline V gene are SGHDT and YYEEEE. The CDR3 totals 15 residues. The ends were cut back, 2 bases at V and 6 bases at J, with 15 bases in the middle. This CDR3 is CASSLTKGLGNIQYF. The CDR3 DNA is TGTGCCAGCAGCTTAACAAAGGGACTCGGAAACATTCAGTACTTC. Filled out from reference TRBV5-6 and TRBJ2-4, the complete variable domain reads DAGVTQSPTHLIKTRGQQVTLRCSPKSGHDTVSWYQQALGQGPQFIFQYYEEEERQRGNFPDRFSGHQFPNYSSELNVNALLLGDSALYLCASSLTKGLGNIQYFGAGTRLSVL.

The chain carries TRBV6-1 and TRBJ1-2; maybe TRBD1 (6 bases). This CDR3 contains 15 residues. Germline lookup yields CDR1 MNHNS and CDR2 SASEGT. Trimming took 6 bases from V and 8 from J, leaving 22 bases between them. CDR3 bases: TGTGCCAGCAGCCGAGCCGTTGGGGGGGCAAACGGCTACACCTTC. As protein: CASSRAVGGANGYTF.

This CDR3 is CASSFWDFENTGELFF. The DNA of the CDR3 is TGTGCCAGCAGCTTCTGGGACTTCGAGAACACCGGGGAGCTGTTTTTT. The chain has TRBV11-3 and TRBJ2-2; D perhaps matches TRBD2 (6 bases). V was clipped by 3 bases and J by 1 base, with 12 bases between them. The CDR3 is 16 residues long. Germline CDR1 is SGHNT and CDR2 is YENEEA.

There are a few counts of this clonotype. The rearrangement uses TRBV6-1 and TRBJ2-2, with D possibly matching TRBD2 (6 bases). Trimming removed 7 bases at V and 0 bases at J, with 12 bases between. CDR3 length equals 15 residues. Germline V CDR1 and CDR2: MNHNS, SASEGT. CDR3 residues: CASKRTGANTGELFF. DNA for the CDR3: TGTGCCAGCAAAAGGACGGGGGCGAACACCGGGGAGCTGTTTTTT.

The table lists this clonotype with a few counts. The gene calls are TRBV10-3 and TRBJ2-1, with D hard to call. Germline V CDR1 and CDR2: ENHRY, SYGVKD. Trimming shortened V by 7 bases and J by 6 bases, and 10 bases separated the two germline ends. This CDR3 contains 12 residues. CDR3 sequence: CAIIGSANEQFF. The DNA of the CDR3 is TGTGCCATCATTGGTAGTGCCAATGAGCAGTTCTTC.

The DNA of the CDR3 is TGTGCCACCAGTGGTCTAGTCGGGACAGTAGATACGCAGTATTTT. Protein: CATSGLVGTVDTQYF. The rearrangement joins TRBV24-1 to TRBJ2-3, with 7 bases aligning to TRBD1. Germline CDR1 KGHDR, CDR2 SFDVKD. V shed 5 bases, J shed 5 bases, and the junction held 9 bases outside the gene matches. There are 15 residues in the CDR3.